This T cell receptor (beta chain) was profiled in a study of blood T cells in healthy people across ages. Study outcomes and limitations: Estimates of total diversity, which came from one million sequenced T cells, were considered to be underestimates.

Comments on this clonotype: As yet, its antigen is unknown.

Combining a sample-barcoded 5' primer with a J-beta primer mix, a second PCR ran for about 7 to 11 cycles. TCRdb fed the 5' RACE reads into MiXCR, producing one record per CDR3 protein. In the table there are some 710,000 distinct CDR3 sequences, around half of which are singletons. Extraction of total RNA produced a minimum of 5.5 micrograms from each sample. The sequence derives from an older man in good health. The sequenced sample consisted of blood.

The CDR3 coding sequence is TGTGCCAGCAGCCCGGGACTAGCCTCCGGGGAGCTGTTTTTT. Residues: CASSPGLASGELFF. This chain joins TRBV12-3 or TRBV12-4 and TRBJ2-2; TRBD2 agrees at 9 bases. The CDR3 contains 14 residues. The junction had 5 bases not matched to a gene; V was cut back by 6 bases and J by 6 bases.